The 16 T cell receptor beta chains in this list originate from one sample, sequenced in a study of technical replicates of blood from a handful of donors. Profiling relied on immunoSEQ multiplex PCR, and the TCRdb table lists in-frame clones only, not all of them. The sample carries 80,000 or so clones, approximately 94% recorded once. Sequencing was carried out using T cells isolated from PBMCs. The receptors come from a human donor in good health.

This chain joins TRBV27 and TRBJ1-6; D remains unclear. With 6 bases removed from V and 3 bases from J, the gap between germline ends came to 6 bases. This CDR3 contains 13 residues. CDR1 and CDR2 from the germline V gene are MNHEY and SMNVEV (reference sequence). This CDR3 reads CASREFYNSPLHF. CDR3 sequence (DNA): TGTGCCAGCAGGGAGTTCTATAATTCACCCCTCCACTTT.

For the CDR3, the DNA is TGTGCCAGTAGTATAGCTAGGTCCATAGGACAGCCCCAGCATTTT. This encodes CASSIARSIGQPQHF. V and J are TRBV19 and TRBJ1-5, with unresolved D. This CDR3 has 15 amino acids. In germline, CDR1 is LNHDA, CDR2 SQIVND (reference sequence). Trimming took 1 base from V and 7 from J, leaving 14 bases between them.

The chain combines TRBV28 with TRBJ2-7, with 8 bases aligning to TRBD1. V trimming: 4 bases; J trimming: 5 bases; junction bases outside the gene matches: 10. The length of the CDR3 is 15 residues. Germline CDR1 and CDR2: MDHEN and SYDVKM. The CDR3 nucleotides read TGTGCCAGCAGTTCCCTATTACAGGGGGAGGACGAGCAGTACTTC. Encoded protein: CASSSLLQGEDEQYF.

The sample holds one count of this clone. The chain joins TRBV19 to TRBJ2-1; D gene ambiguous. Trimming took 4 bases from V and 2 from J, leaving 6 bases between them. The CDR3 is 13 amino acids. The V gene's germline CDR1 is LNHDA and CDR2 SQIVND (reference sequence). This chain's CDR3 is CASSNGPYNEQFF. The CDR3 nucleotides read TGTGCCAGTAGTAACGGTCCCTACAATGAGCAGTTCTTC.

The chain recombines TRBV5-6 with TRBJ2-5; 11 bases match TRBD2. Losses at the gene ends were 5 bases for V and 5 bases for J; bases not matched to a gene: 8. There are 15 residues in the CDR3. Germline-derived CDR1 and CDR2 are SGHDT and YYEEEE. The CDR3: CASSPLAGAGETQYF. In nucleotides, the CDR3 is TGTGCCAGCAGTCCACTAGCGGGAGCTGGGGAGACCCAGTACTTC. Variable domain in full (rest from reference TRBV5-6 and TRBJ2-5): DAGVTQSPTHLIKTRGQQVTLRCSPKSGHDTVSWYQQALGQGPQFIFQYYEEEERQRGNFPDRFSGHQFPNYSSELNVNALLLGDSALYLCASSPLAGAGETQYFGPGTRLLVL.

The chain links TRBV27 to TRBJ1-5; D not resolved. The CDR3 is 13 residues long. The V and J ends lost 1 base and 4 bases respectively, with 5 bases between them. CDR1 MNHEY and CDR2 SMNVEV come from the germline V gene (reference sequence). The chain's CDR3 is CASSLYLNQPQHF. Written as DNA, the CDR3 is TGTGCCAGCAGTTTATACCTAAATCAGCCCCAGCATTTT.

The genes are TRBV5-4 and TRBJ2-7, with D perhaps TRBD1 (5 bases). The germline V gene has CDR1 SGHNT and CDR2 YYREEE (reference sequence). Trimming pared 4 bases from V and 3 bases from J, leaving 11 bases between. The CDR3 totals 13 residues. The CDR3 sequence: CASSPQGGYEQYF. The CDR3 DNA is TGTGCCAGCAGCCCCCAGGGCGGCTACGAGCAGTACTTC.

For the CDR3, the DNA is TGCGCCAGCAGCCAAGGAAGGAGGGCCTCTGGGGCCAACGTCCTGACTTTC. Its protein is CASSQGRRASGANVLTF. This chain links TRBV4-3 with TRBJ2-6, with D perhaps TRBD2 (6 bases). Germline V gene sequence: CDR1 LGHNA, CDR2 YSLEER. Trimming cost V 1 base and J 0 bases, with 10 bases left between them. This CDR3 spans 17 amino acids.

The gene calls are TRBV9 and TRBJ1-2; no reliable D call. The germline V and J ends were trimmed by 2 bases and 4 bases, with 15 bases remaining between them. There are 15 residues in the CDR3. The germline CDR1 and CDR2 sequences are SGDLS and YYNGEE. The CDR3: CASSVSTSVSYGYTF. The CDR3 coding sequence is TGTGCCAGCAGCGTTTCCACGTCGGTTAGCTATGGCTACACCTTC.

The genes are TRBV11-3 and TRBJ2-2, with D perhaps matching TRBD2 (6 bases). Germline-derived CDR1 and CDR2 are SGHNT and YENEEA. There are 14 residues in the CDR3. V lost 4 bases to trimming and J lost 3 bases, with 9 bases between them. The CDR3: CASSSGLHTGELFF. CDR3 bases: TGTGCCAGCAGCTCGGGACTTCACACCGGGGAGCTGTTTTTT. Full variable domain (missing parts from reference TRBV11-3 and TRBJ2-2): EAGVVQSPRYKIIEKKQPVAFWCNPISGHNTLYWYLQNLGQGPELLIRYENEEAVDDSQLPKDRFSAERLKGVDSTLKIQPAELGDSAVYLCASSSGLHTGELFFGEGSRLTVL.

This rearrangement joins TRBV29-1 to TRBJ1-2, with D perhaps matching TRBD1 (6 bases). Deletions cut 1 base from V and 2 bases from J, with 11 bases between. Per germline, CDR1 SQVTM and CDR2 ANQGSEA. The CDR3 loop spans 14 amino acids. The DNA for the CDR3 is TGCAGCGTTGAAGGGGACAAGGCCAACTATGGCTACACCTTC. It is translated as CSVEGDKANYGYTF.

The rearrangement joins TRBV30 to TRBJ2-3; TRBD2 might be the D (6 bases). Germline lookup yields CDR1 GTSNPN and CDR2 SVGIG (reference sequence). The CDR3 runs to 17 residues. V was shortened by 4 bases and J by 8 bases, with 28 bases between the two germline ends. CDR3 amino acids: CAWIWVGGGRPSGTQYF. CDR3 DNA sequence: TGTGCCTGGATCTGGGTCGGGGGTGGAAGGCCCTCAGGTACGCAGTATTTT.

The gene calls are TRBV11-3 and TRBJ1-1; possible D gene TRBD1, 6 bases. Germline CDR1 and CDR2: SGHNT and YENEEA. V lost 1 base and J 1 base, leaving 13 bases between the germline ends. This CDR3 has 16 amino acids. The CDR3 loop is CASSLVPGARNTEAFF. The CDR3 DNA follows: TGTGCCAGCAGCTTAGTGCCAGGGGCCAGGAACACTGAAGCTTTCTTT.

The chain recombines TRBV5-1 with TRBJ2-1, with 8 positions matching TRBD2. CDR1 is SGHRS and CDR2 is YFSETQ in the germline V gene. V shed 2 bases and J 8 bases; nucleotides not matched to a gene: 6. The CDR3 has 14 amino acids. The CDR3: CASSLQRESDEQFF. DNA for the CDR3: TGCGCCAGCAGCTTACAGCGGGAGTCGGATGAGCAGTTCTTC.

The chain joins TRBV27 to TRBJ2-2; 10 nucleotides align to TRBD2. The CDR3 is 15 amino acids. V gave up 3 bases and J gave up 5 bases; unmatched junction bases: 3. CDR1 MNHEY and CDR2 SMNVEV come from the germline V gene (reference sequence). The CDR3 region is CASSFELAGTGELFF. CDR3 sequence (DNA): TGTGCCAGCAGTTTTGAACTAGCGGGAACCGGGGAGCTGTTTTTT.

The chain recombines TRBV19 with TRBJ2-3; a weak D match, TRBD1 (6 bases). The germline gives CDR1 LNHDA, CDR2 SQIVND (reference sequence). V was trimmed by 4 bases and J by 2 bases, leaving 13 bases between them. This CDR3 contains 15 residues. The CDR3 sequence is CASSNGQLVTDTQYF. As DNA, the CDR3 is TGTGCCAGTAGTAACGGACAGTTGGTCACAGATACGCAGTATTTT.